One and the same sample provided the 20 T cell receptor beta chains below, sequenced in a study of blood T cell repertoires in COVID-19. Here immunoSEQ multiplex PCR was the method, and the copy in TCRdb shows in-frame clones only, minus some. Of roughly 70,000 clones listed, over 75% are singletons. Sequenced sample: peripheral blood. The receptors come from a human donor in a cohort sampled during active COVID-19.

The chain employs TRBV28 and TRBJ1-2; weak D call: TRBD1 (5 bases). Trimming took off 2 bases at V and 8 bases at J, with 9 bases between the two ends. CDR3 length equals 12 residues. CDR1 is MDHEN and CDR2 is SYDVKM in the germline V gene. CDR3 sequence reads: CASSLGQGGYTF. In DNA, the CDR3 is TGTGCCAGCAGTTTAGGCCAGGGAGGCTACACCTTC.

This clone was detected only a few times. The V gene is TRBV4-3, the J gene TRBJ1-2, with 8 nucleotides matching TRBD1. This CDR3 spans 18 amino acids. The germline V gene has CDR1 LGHNA and CDR2 YSLEER. Trimming took 0 bases from V and 0 from J; bases not matched to a gene: 9. The CDR3 region is CASSQDLTGGGSNYGYTF. The CDR3 DNA reads TGCGCCAGCAGCCAAGATCTAACAGGGGGGGGATCTAACTATGGCTACACCTTC.

The chain has TRBV29-1 and TRBJ2-5, with TRBD2 as a possible D gene (6 bases). The CDR3 length is 14 residues. Germline CDR1 reads SQVTM; CDR2 reads ANQGSEA. Trimming removed 3 bases at V and 5 bases at J, with 16 bases between. The CDR3 region has the DNA TGCAGCGTTGACGCGGGAACCGGGTCCGAGACCCAGTACTTC. Translation: CSVDAGTGSETQYF.

V usage is TRBV5-4 and J usage is TRBJ2-1, with D possibly matching TRBD1 (6 bases). Trimming left V 0 bases short and J 2 bases short, with 12 bases between. Germline CDR1 reads SGHNT; CDR2 reads YYREEE (reference sequence). This CDR3 is built from 16 residues. Written as DNA, the CDR3 is TGTGCCAGCAGCTTGGCAACCGGGACAACCTACAATGAGCAGTTCTTC. It yields the protein CASSLATGTTYNEQFF.

The gene calls are TRBV5-5 and TRBJ2-1; D is unclear. The CDR3 has 15 amino acids. V shed 4 bases and J shed 0 bases, with 11 bases lying between them. The germline CDR1 and CDR2 sequences are SGHKS and YYEKEE (reference sequence). The CDR3 is CASSRIRSSYNEQFF. The DNA of the CDR3 is TGTGCCAGCAGCCGAATTAGGAGCTCCTACAATGAGCAGTTCTTC.

The chain is built from TRBV5-4 and TRBJ1-5; TRBD1 matches 8 bases. This CDR3 has 16 residues. Trimming cost V 3 bases and J 2 bases; bases outside gene matches: 7. Germline assignment: CDR1 SGHNT and CDR2 YYREEE (reference sequence). CDR3 loop: CASSSPTGVGNQPQHF. For the CDR3, the DNA is TGTGCCAGCAGCTCGCCGACAGGGGTGGGCAATCAGCCCCAGCATTTT.

The chain recombines TRBV10-1 with TRBJ2-2; possible D gene TRBD2, 6 bases. The CDR3 is made up of 17 amino acids. Germline CDR1 WNHNN, CDR2 SYGVQD (reference sequence). Deletions cut 3 bases from V and 2 bases from J, with 16 bases between. CDR3 sequence: CASSEPPKRANTGELFF. DNA of the CDR3: TGCGCCAGCAGTGAACCACCAAAGCGGGCAAACACCGGGGAGCTGTTTTTT.

The DNA for the CDR3 is TGTGCCAGCAGCTTGGCCAAGGGGATCCAAGAGACCCAGTACTTC. Translating it yields CASSLAKGIQETQYF. The J gene is TRBJ2-5, the V gene TRBV5-4; possibly TRBD1 for D (5 bases). The CDR3 extends over 15 amino acids. In germline, CDR1 is SGHNT, CDR2 YYREEE (reference sequence). With 0 bases removed from V and 1 base from J, the gap between germline ends came to 10 bases.

This chain joins TRBV7-8 and TRBJ2-7; no firm D call. CDR3 length: 16 residues. Germline V gene sequence: CDR1 SGHVS, CDR2 FQNEAQ. The V and J ends lost 1 base and 0 bases respectively, with 13 bases between them. CDR3 sequence reads: CASSLDFPRISYEQYF. The CDR3 bases are TGTGCCAGCAGCTTAGACTTTCCTAGGATCTCCTACGAGCAGTACTTC. The variable domain in full, with the rest retrieved from reference TRBV7-8 and TRBJ2-7, is GAGVSQSPRYKVAKRGQDVALRCDPISGHVSLFWYQQALGQGPEFLTYFQNEAQLDKSGLPSDRFFAERPEGSVSTLKIQRTQQEDSAVYLCASSLDFPRISYEQYFGPGTRLTVT.

The J gene is TRBJ2-3, the V gene TRBV12-3 or TRBV12-4; D call uncertain. V was pared by 11 bases and J by 2 bases, with 8 bases between. The CDR3 spans 11 residues. In DNA, the CDR3 is TGTGCCTCCAAAATCACAGATACGCAGTATTTT. Residues: CASKITDTQYF.

The chain links TRBV9 to TRBJ2-5, with a possible D match to TRBD2 (6 bases). In germline, CDR1 is SGDLS, CDR2 YYNGEE. The CDR3 contains 14 residues. Trimming stripped 0 bases from V and 5 bases from J, with 11 bases between. The CDR3 bases are TGTGCCAGCAGCGTAGGGACTAATGGGGAGACCCAGTACTTC. This translates into CASSVGTNGETQYF.

This clone was observed a single time. The chain uses TRBV18 and TRBJ1-3; TRBD1 aligns across 7 bases. Germline values: CDR1 KGHSH, CDR2 LQKENI. V was pared by 3 bases and J by 10 bases, with 9 bases of the junction left unmatched. This CDR3 contains 14 residues. The CDR3 loop is CASSPGHPRGTIYF. DNA for the CDR3: TGTGCCAGCTCACCGGGACACCCCAGGGGGACCATATATTTT.

This chain connects TRBV14 to TRBJ1-1; tentatively, D is TRBD1 (5 bases). V lost 6 bases and J lost 4, with 15 bases in between. Germline lookup yields CDR1 SGHDN and CDR2 FVKESK. There are 14 residues in the CDR3. The CDR3 reads CASSRQGRFTEAFF. CDR3 coding DNA: TGTGCCAGCAGTCGCCAGGGTCGTTTCACTGAAGCTTTCTTT.

The V gene is TRBV15, the J gene TRBJ2-4; 7 positions match TRBD2. This CDR3 is 14 amino acids long. J was trimmed by 9 bases and V by 1 base; bases with no gene match: 6. The germline gives CDR1 LNHNV, CDR2 YYDKDF (reference sequence). CDR3 nucleotide sequence: TGTGCCACCAGCAGAGCTGGGGGGAGGGGCATTCAGTACTTC. Encoded protein: CATSRAGGRGIQYF.

This clone was counted only a few times. The chain uses TRBV18 and TRBJ2-7; D uncertain. V lost 6 bases and J 5 bases, leaving 8 bases between the germline ends. The CDR3 is 11 amino acids. Germline CDR1 reads KGHSH; CDR2 reads LQKENI. CDR3 coding DNA: TGTGCCAGCTCGGTCGCGGACGAGCAGTACTTC. Protein sequence: CASSVADEQYF.

This clone was observed a handful of times. The chain uses TRBV6-2 or TRBV6-3 and TRBJ2-7; TRBD1 matches at 7 bases. V shed 5 bases, J shed 2 bases, and the junction held 3 bases outside the gene matches. The CDR3 runs 13 residues. Germline V CDR1 and CDR2: MNHEY, SVGEGT. As DNA, the CDR3 is TGTGCCAGCAGTGTGACAGGGCCCTACGAGCAGTACTTC. It codes for CASSVTGPYEQYF.

The rearrangement links TRBV11-3 to TRBJ2-3; 8 bases are shared with TRBD2. Per the germline V gene, CDR1 is SGHNT and CDR2 is YENEEA. The CDR3 contains 19 residues. With V trimmed by 1 base and J by 0 bases, 12 bases remained unmatched. The CDR3: CASSLGVASGSQSTDTQYF. The CDR3 DNA is TGTGCCAGCAGCTTAGGAGTGGCTAGCGGGTCCCAAAGCACAGATACGCAGTATTTT.

This chain links TRBV20-1 with TRBJ2-7; D unclear. The CDR3 runs to 10 residues. Between the trimmed V and J ends, which lost 6 bases and 5 bases, there was a span of 8 bases. CDR1 DFQATT and CDR2 SNEGSKA come from the germline V gene (reference sequence). The CDR3 DNA sequence: TGCAGTGCACCTAACCACGAGCAGTACTTC. The encoded protein is CSAPNHEQYF.

This sequence joins TRBV25-1 and TRBJ1-4; unclear D gene. The CDR3 is 15 amino acids. Germline CDR1 MGHDK, CDR2 SYGVNS. V was pared by 2 bases and J by 0 bases, with 7 bases between. CDR3 bases: TGTGCCAGCAGTGAAAGAACACCAACTAATGAAAAACTGTTTTTT. Its protein is CASSERTPTNEKLFF.

This clone was counted a few times. The V gene is TRBV6-2 or TRBV6-3, the J gene TRBJ2-7; D perhaps matches TRBD1 (6 bases). Trimming removed 2 bases from V and 1 base from J, with 15 bases in between. Germline V gene sequence: CDR1 MNHEY, CDR2 SVGEGT. This CDR3 comprises 16 residues. The CDR3 region is CASSYTHGGASYEQYF. In nucleotides, the CDR3 is TGTGCCAGCAGTTACACGCATGGGGGCGCGTCCTACGAGCAGTACTTC.